This record looks at one TCR beta chain sequence and its context. The target antigen is unknown. The V end lost 6 bases, the J end lost 6 bases, and 19 bases lay between the germline ends. This CDR3 spans 15 amino acids. Germline V CDR1 and CDR2: SGHRS, YFSETQ. Primers for the PCR totalled 60 Vbeta and 13 Jbeta. Repertoires were generated with immunoSEQ multiplex PCR, while TCRdb's copy carries only in-frame clones and drops some. Of 95,000 to 150,000 clones detected, 65% to 80% appear once; the ten largest clones hold around 3%. The data belong to a study of cytomegalovirus exposure and HLA in healthy donors. Whole-study results and caveats: Later work found that TCR association rates differed between HLA loci; DRB1 had the most and HLA-C the fewest. A later analysis showed that HLA-associated TCR beta chains had undergone more clonal expansion than equally common others.

The V and J genes are TRBV5-1 and TRBJ1-5; D is perhaps TRBD1 (5 bases). The receptor was isolated from a woman in her forties in good health and CMV-seropositive. Sequencing used PBMCs. The CDR3 region is CASKLGTGDGQPQHF. The DNA for the CDR3 is TGCGCCAGCAAACTCGGGACTGGCGACGGTCAGCCCCAGCATTTT. Looking up the rest from reference TRBV5-1 and TRBJ1-5 gives the full variable domain: KAGVTQTPRYLIKTRGQQVTLSCSPISGHRSVSWYQQTPGQGLQFLFEYFSETQRNKGNFPGRFSGRQFSNSRSEMNVSTLELGDSALYLCASKLGTGDGQPQHFGDGTRLSIL.